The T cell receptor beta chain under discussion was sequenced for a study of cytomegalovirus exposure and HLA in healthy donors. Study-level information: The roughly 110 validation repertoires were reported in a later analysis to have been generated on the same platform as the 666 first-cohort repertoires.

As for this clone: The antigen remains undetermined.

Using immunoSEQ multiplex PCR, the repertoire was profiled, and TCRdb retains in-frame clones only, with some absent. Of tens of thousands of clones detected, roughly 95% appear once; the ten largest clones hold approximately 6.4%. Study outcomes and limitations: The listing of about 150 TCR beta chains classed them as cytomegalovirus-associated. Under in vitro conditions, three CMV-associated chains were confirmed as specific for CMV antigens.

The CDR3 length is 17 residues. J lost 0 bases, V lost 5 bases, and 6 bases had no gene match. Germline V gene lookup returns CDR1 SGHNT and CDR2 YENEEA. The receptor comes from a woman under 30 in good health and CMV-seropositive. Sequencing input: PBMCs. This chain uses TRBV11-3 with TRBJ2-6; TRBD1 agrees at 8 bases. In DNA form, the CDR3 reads TGTGCCAGCAGCCCAGGGACAGGAGACTCTGGGGCCAACGTCCTGACTTTC. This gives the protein CASSPGTGDSGANVLTF.